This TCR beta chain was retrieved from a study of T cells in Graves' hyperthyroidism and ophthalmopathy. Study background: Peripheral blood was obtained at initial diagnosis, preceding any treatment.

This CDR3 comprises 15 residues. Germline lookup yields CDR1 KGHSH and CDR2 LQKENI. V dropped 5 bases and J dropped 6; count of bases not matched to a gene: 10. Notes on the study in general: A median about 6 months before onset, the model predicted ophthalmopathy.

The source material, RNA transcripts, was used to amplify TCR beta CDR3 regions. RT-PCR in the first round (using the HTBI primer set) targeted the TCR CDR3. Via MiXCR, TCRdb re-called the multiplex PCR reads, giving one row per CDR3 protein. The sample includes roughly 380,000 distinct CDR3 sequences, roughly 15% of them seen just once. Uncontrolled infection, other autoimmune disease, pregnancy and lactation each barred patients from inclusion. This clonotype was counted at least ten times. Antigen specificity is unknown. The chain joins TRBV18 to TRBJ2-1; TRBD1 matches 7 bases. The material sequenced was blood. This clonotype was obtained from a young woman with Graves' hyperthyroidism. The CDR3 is CASSSTGVGVNEQFF. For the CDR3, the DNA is TGTGCCAGCTCATCAACAGGGGTTGGGGTCAATGAGCAGTTCTTC.